What follows are 13 T cell receptor beta chains derived from one specimen sequenced in a study of sequential checkpoint blockade in melanoma. The protocol was immunoSEQ multiplex PCR, while the TCRdb copy is restricted to in-frame clones and leaves out a portion. The table lists under 20,000 clones, about two thirds of them singletons, with about 20% in the top ten. Treatment specified: randomized to nivolumab then ipilimumab (arm A) or the reverse (arm B). The sequencing here drew on CD8+ T cells sorted from blood (inferred from file names), taken from a patient given nivolumab and ipilimumab in sequence. These receptors all come from a human donor with melanoma.

The table lists this clone with a count of one. This chain connects TRBV7-3 to TRBJ2-3; D not resolved. CDR1 is SGHTA, CDR2 FQGTGA, per germline. Trimming removed 5 bases from V and 3 bases from J, with 9 bases in between. This CDR3 comprises 13 residues. The DNA for the CDR3 is TGTGCCAGCAGCCGCGCCGGGACAGATACGCAGTATTTT. Amino acid sequence: CASSRAGTDTQYF.

This clone was counted a single time. This chain joins TRBV28 and TRBJ1-2; D is ambiguous. Looked up from germline, CDR1 is MDHEN and CDR2 is SYDVKM. With 4 bases removed from V and 4 bases from J, the gap between germline ends came to 7 bases. The CDR3 is 12 residues long. The CDR3 nucleotides are TGTGCCAGCAGTTCGGAGCTCTATGGCTACACCTTC. It specifies CASSSELYGYTF.

This clone was recorded a few times. V is TRBV7-9 and J is TRBJ2-1; 14 bases fit TRBD2. Germline-derived CDR1 and CDR2 are SEHNR and FQNEAQ (reference sequence). The CDR3 covers 16 residues. The J segment lost 6 bases and the V segment lost 3 bases, leaving 4 bases of the junction unmatched. CDR3 in DNA: TGTGCCAGCAGCTTGGGACTAGCGGGAGAGCGCAATGAGCAGTTCTTC. The encoded protein is CASSLGLAGERNEQFF.

V usage is TRBV5-6 and J usage is TRBJ2-7; 7 bases are shared with TRBD1. The CDR3 totals 16 residues. Germline V lookup: CDR1 SGHDT, CDR2 YYEEEE. J gave up 6 bases and V 0 bases, and 12 bases lay outside the gene matches. CDR3 DNA sequence: TGTGCCAGCAGCTTGGAGAGGACAGGAGAATGGGGCGAGCAGTACTTC. This gives the protein CASSLERTGEWGEQYF.

This chain links TRBV5-1 with TRBJ1-1; weak D call: TRBD1 (6 bases). There are 14 residues in the CDR3. Deletions cut 2 bases from V and 7 bases from J, with 15 bases between. The germline V gene has CDR1 SGHRS and CDR2 YFSETQ. The CDR3 sequence is CASSFASGGYEAFF. CDR3 DNA sequence: TGCGCCAGCAGCTTTGCCTCGGGGGGCTATGAAGCTTTCTTT. The full variable domain, in which reference TRBV5-1 and TRBJ1-1 provide the parts outside the CDR3, is KAGVTQTPRYLIKTRGQQVTLSCSPISGHRSVSWYQQTPGQGLQFLFEYFSETQRNKGNFPGRFSGRQFSNSRSEMNVSTLELGDSALYLCASSFASGGYEAFFGQGTRLTVV.

V is TRBV5-6 and J is TRBJ1-1; perhaps TRBD1 as D (5 bases). Trimming cost V 0 bases and J 0 bases, with 15 bases left between them. Germline V gene data show CDR1 as SGHDT and CDR2 as YYEEEE. The CDR3 spans 17 residues. The CDR3 loop is CASSLGGYGHLNTEAFF. The CDR3 DNA is TGTGCCAGCAGCTTGGGGGGTTACGGACACCTGAACACTGAAGCTTTCTTT. Using reference TRBV5-6 and TRBJ1-1 for the parts outside the CDR3, the full variable domain is DAGVTQSPTHLIKTRGQQVTLRCSPKSGHDTVSWYQQALGQGPQFIFQYYEEEERQRGNFPDRFSGHQFPNYSSELNVNALLLGDSALYLCASSLGGYGHLNTEAFFGQGTRLTVV.

This chain joins TRBV27 and TRBJ2-1; TRBD2 might be the D (6 bases). Germline V CDR1 and CDR2: MNHEY, SMNVEV (reference sequence). V lost 2 bases to trimming and J lost 8 bases, with 13 bases between them. The CDR3 totals 14 residues. The CDR3 protein is CASSLVGGLDEQFF. In DNA form, the CDR3 reads TGTGCCAGCAGTTTAGTGGGAGGTTTAGATGAGCAGTTCTTC.

This clone has a single count. The V gene is TRBV11-2, the J gene TRBJ2-1; D unclear. Germline V gene data show CDR1 as SGHAT and CDR2 as FQNNGV. V was cut by 1 base and J by 8 bases, with 15 bases left in between. This CDR3 spans 15 amino acids. For the CDR3, the DNA is TGTGCCAGCAGCTTAGCCCGGGTATCGCGCGATGAGCAGTTCTTC. Translated, it gives CASSLARVSRDEQFF.

The chain employs TRBV10-3 and TRBJ2-7; D not certain. The CDR3 has 14 residues. V dropped 2 bases and J dropped 0 bases, with 8 bases sitting between them. CDR1 ENHRY and CDR2 SYGVKD come from the germline V gene. The CDR3 here is CAISEDGVSYEQYF. DNA for the CDR3: TGTGCCATCAGTGAGGATGGAGTCTCCTACGAGCAGTACTTC.

This chain joins TRBV11-2 and TRBJ2-1, with 12 bases identical to TRBD2. The CDR3 has 15 amino acids. Looked up from germline, CDR1 is SGHAT and CDR2 is FQNNGV. V lost 6 bases, J lost 9 bases, and 9 bases stayed unmatched. The CDR3 here is CASSSPSGRAAEQFF. The CDR3 nucleotides are TGTGCCAGCAGTTCCCCTAGCGGGAGGGCCGCTGAGCAGTTCTTC.

The V and J genes are TRBV7-9 and TRBJ2-5; 10 bases map to TRBD1. CDR1 is SEHNR and CDR2 is FQNEAQ in the germline V gene (reference sequence). V shed 5 bases, J shed 5 bases, and the junction held 8 bases outside the gene matches. The CDR3 extends over 15 amino acids. The DNA for the CDR3 is TGTGCCAGCAGCGCTCGACAGGGGGCGAGGGAGACCCAGTACTTC. It yields the protein CASSARQGARETQYF.

The rearrangement joins TRBV30 to TRBJ2-3; 9 bases fit TRBD2. The CDR3 totals 15 residues. Germline CDR1 is GTSNPN and CDR2 is SVGIG (reference sequence). V was pared by 0 bases and J by 4 bases, with 5 bases of the junction left unmatched. The CDR3 nucleotides read TGTGCCTGGAGTGTTGATAGCGGGAGCTCAGATACGCAGTATTTT. It encodes CAWSVDSGSSDTQYF.

The chain uses TRBV10-3 and TRBJ2-7; 11 nucleotides match TRBD2. The CDR3 covers 16 residues. V lost 0 bases to trimming and J lost 4 bases; unmatched junction nucleotides: 5. Germline values: CDR1 ENHRY, CDR2 SYGVKD. The CDR3 DNA reads as TGTGCCATCAGTGAGTCGGTAGCGGGGGGGGAATACGAGCAGTACTTC. Translating it yields CAISESVAGGEYEQYF.